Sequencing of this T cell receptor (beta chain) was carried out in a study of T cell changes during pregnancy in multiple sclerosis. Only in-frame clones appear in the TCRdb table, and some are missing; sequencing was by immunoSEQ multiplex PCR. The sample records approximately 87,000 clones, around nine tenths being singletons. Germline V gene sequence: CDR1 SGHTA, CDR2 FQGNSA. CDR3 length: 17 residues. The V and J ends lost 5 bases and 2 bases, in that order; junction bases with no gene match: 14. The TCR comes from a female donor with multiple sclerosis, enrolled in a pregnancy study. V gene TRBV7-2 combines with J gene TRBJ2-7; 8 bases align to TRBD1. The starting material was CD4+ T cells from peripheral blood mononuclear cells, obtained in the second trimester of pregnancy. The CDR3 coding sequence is TGTGCCAGCAGCCAACAGGCCCAAGGACAGGGTCCCTACGAGCAGTACTTC. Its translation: CASSQQAQGQGPYEQYF.